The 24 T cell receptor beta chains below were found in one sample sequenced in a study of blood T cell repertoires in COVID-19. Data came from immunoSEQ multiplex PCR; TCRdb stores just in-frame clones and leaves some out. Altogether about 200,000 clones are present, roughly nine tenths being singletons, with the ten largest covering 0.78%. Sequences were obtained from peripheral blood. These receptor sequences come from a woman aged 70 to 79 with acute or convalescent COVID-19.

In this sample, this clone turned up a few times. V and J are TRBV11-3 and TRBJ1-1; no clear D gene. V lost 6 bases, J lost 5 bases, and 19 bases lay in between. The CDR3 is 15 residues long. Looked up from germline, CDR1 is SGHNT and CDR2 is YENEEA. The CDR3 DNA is TGTGCCAGCAGACCTGAAGAGGGTCTAGCGACTGAAGCTTTCTTT. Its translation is CASRPEEGLATEAFF.

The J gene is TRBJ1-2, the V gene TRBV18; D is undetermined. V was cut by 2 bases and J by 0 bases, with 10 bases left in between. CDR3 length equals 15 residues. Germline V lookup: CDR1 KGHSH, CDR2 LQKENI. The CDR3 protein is CASSPLPQSNYGYTF. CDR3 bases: TGTGCCAGCTCACCATTGCCGCAGTCTAACTATGGCTACACCTTC. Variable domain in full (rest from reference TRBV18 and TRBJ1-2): NAGVMQNPRHLVRRRGQEARLRCSPMKGHSHVYWYRQLPEEGLKFMVYLQKENIIDESGMPKERFSAEFPKEGPSILRIQQVVRGDSAAYFCASSPLPQSNYGYTFGSGTRLTVV.

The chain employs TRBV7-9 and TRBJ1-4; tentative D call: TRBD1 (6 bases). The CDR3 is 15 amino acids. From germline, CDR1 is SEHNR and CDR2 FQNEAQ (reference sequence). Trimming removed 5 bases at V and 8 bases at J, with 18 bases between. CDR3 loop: CASSLDRPRSEKLFF. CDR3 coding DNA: TGTGCCAGCAGCCTAGACAGGCCCAGATCAGAAAAACTGTTTTTT.

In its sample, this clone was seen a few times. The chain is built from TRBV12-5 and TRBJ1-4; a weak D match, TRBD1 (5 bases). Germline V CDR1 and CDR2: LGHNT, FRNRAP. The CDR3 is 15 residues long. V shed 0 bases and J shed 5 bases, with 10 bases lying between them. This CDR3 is CASGLVRGGNEKLFF. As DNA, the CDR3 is TGTGCTAGTGGTTTGGTACGGGGGGGGAATGAAAAACTGTTTTTT. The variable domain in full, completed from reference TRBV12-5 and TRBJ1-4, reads DARVTQTPRHKVTEMGQEVTMRCQPILGHNTVFWYRQTMMQGLELLAYFRNRAPLDDSGMPKDRFSAEMPDATLATLKIQPSEPRDSAVYFCASGLVRGGNEKLFFGSGTQLSVL.

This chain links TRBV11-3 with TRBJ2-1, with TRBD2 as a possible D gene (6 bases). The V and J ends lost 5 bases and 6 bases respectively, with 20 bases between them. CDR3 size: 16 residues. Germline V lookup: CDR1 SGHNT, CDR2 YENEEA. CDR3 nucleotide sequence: TGTGCCAGCAGCCCAGAGTACCGTCGGGGGTTCAATGAGCAGTTCTTC. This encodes CASSPEYRRGFNEQFF.

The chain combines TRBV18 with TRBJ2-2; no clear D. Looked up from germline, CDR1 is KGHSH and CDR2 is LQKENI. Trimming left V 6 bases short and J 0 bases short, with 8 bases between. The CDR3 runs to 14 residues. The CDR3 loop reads CASSPTPNTGELFF. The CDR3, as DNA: TGTGCCAGCTCTCCCACACCGAACACCGGGGAGCTGTTTTTT. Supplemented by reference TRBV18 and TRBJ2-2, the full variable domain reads NAGVMQNPRHLVRRRGQEARLRCSPMKGHSHVYWYRQLPEEGLKFMVYLQKENIIDESGMPKERFSAEFPKEGPSILRIQQVVRGDSAAYFCASSPTPNTGELFFGEGSRLTVL.

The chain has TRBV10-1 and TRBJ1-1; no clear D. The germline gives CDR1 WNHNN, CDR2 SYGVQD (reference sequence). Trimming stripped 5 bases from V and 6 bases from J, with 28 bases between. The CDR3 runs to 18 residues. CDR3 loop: CASSQNGAVGNPSAEAFF. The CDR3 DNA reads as TGCGCCAGCAGTCAGAACGGTGCGGTGGGTAATCCGTCGGCTGAAGCTTTCTTT.

CDR3 in DNA: TGTGCCAGCAGCTCCGAGGACAGGGCAAGACAAGCTGAGCAGTACTTC. Its protein is CASSSEDRARQAEQYF. This chain links TRBV7-9 with TRBJ2-7, with 8 positions matching TRBD1. Germline CDR1 SEHNR, CDR2 FQNEAQ (reference sequence). V trimming: 4 bases; J trimming: 7 bases; junction bases outside the gene matches: 15. The CDR3 spans 16 residues.

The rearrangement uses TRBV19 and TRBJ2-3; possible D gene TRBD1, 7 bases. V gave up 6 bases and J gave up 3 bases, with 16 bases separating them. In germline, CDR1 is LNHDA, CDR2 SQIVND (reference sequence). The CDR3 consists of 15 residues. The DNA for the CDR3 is TGTGCCAGTAGGGTTGGGACAGCGGGTACAGATACGCAGTATTTT. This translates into CASRVGTAGTDTQYF.

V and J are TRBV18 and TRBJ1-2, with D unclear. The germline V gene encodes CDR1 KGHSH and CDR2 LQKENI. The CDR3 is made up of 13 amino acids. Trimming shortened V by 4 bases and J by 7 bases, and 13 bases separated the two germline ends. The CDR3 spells CASSQVRGGGYTF. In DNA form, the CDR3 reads TGTGCCAGCTCACAGGTCCGGGGTGGTGGCTACACCTTC.

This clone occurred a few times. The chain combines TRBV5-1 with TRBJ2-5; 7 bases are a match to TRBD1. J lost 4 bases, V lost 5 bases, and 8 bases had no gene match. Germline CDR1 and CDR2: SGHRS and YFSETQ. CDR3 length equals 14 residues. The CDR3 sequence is CASRTGQAGETQYF. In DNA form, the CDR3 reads TGCGCCAGCAGAACAGGACAGGCGGGAGAGACCCAGTACTTC.

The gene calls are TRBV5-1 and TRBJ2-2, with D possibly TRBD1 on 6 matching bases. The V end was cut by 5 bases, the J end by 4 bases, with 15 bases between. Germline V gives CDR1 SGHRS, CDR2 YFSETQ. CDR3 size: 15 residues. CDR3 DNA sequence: TGCGCCAGCAGTTTTCAGGGGCGAGGCACCGGGGAGCTGTTTTTT. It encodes CASSFQGRGTGELFF.

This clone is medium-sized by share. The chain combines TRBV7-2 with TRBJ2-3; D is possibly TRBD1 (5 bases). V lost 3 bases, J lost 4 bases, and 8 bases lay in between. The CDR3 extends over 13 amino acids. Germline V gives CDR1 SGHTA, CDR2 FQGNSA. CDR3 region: CASSLEGADTQYF. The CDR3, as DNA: TGTGCCAGCAGCTTGGAAGGGGCAGATACGCAGTATTTT.

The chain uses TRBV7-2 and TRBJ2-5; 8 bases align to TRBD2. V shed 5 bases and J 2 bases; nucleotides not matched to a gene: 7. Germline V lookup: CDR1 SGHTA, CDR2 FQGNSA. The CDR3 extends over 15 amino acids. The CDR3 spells CASSPGGAGQETQYF. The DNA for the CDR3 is TGTGCCAGCAGCCCCGGGGGGGCCGGACAAGAGACCCAGTACTTC.

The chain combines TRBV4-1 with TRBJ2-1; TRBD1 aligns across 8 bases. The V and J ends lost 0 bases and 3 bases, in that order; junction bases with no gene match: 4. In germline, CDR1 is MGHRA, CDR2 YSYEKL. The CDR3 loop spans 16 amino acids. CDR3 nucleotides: TGCGCCAGCAGCCAAGAACAACAGGGGGTCTACAATGAGCAGTTCTTC. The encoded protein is CASSQEQQGVYNEQFF.

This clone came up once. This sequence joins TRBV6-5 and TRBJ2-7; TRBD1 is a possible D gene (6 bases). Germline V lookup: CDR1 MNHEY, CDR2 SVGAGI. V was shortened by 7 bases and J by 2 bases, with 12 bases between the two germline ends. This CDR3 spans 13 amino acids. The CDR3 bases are TGTGCCAGCATTCCGGGACACACCTACGAGCAGTACTTC. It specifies CASIPGHTYEQYF.

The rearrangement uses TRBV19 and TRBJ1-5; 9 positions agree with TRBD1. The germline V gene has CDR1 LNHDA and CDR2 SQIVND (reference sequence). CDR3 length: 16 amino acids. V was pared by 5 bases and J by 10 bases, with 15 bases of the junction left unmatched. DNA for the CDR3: TGTGCCAGTAGTCCCCACCGGGACAGGGTGGTTCGCCCCCAGCATTTT. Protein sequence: CASSPHRDRVVRPQHF.

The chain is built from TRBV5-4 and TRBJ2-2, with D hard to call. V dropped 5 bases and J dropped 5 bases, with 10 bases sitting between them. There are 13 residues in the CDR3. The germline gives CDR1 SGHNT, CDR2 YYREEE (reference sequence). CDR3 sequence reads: CASSFYRTGELFF. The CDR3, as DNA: TGTGCCAGCAGTTTCTACCGTACCGGGGAGCTGTTTTTT.

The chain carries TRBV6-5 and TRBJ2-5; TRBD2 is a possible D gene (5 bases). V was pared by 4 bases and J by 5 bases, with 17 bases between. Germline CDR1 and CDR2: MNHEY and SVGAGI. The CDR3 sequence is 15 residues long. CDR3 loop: CASSSALGSGETQYF. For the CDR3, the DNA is TGTGCCAGCAGTTCGGCTCTTGGGTCGGGGGAGACCCAGTACTTC.

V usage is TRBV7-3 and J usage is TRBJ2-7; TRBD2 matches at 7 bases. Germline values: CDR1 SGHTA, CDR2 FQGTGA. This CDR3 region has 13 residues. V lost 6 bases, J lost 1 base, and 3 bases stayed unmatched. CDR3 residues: CASRLASSYEQYF. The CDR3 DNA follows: TGTGCCAGCAGACTAGCGAGTTCCTACGAGCAGTACTTC.

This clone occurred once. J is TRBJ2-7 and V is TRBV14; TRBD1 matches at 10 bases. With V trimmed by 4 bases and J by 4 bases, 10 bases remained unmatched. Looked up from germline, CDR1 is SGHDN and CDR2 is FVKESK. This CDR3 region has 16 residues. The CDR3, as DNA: TGTGCCAGCAGCCTCAAGGGGGGACAGGGGTTTTACGAGCAGTACTTC. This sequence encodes CASSLKGGQGFYEQYF.

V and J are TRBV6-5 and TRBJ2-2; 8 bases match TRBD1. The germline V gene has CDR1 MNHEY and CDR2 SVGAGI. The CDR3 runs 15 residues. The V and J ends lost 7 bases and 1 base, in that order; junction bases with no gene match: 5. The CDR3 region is CASTAGTGNTGELFF. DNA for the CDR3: TGTGCCAGCACCGCGGGGACAGGGAACACCGGGGAGCTGTTTTTT.

The CDR3 protein is CASSSLAGVRETQYF. The CDR3, as DNA: TGTGCCAGCAGTTCCCTAGCGGGAGTGAGAGAGACCCAGTACTTC. This rearrangement joins TRBV28 to TRBJ2-5, with 10 positions matching TRBD2. CDR1 MDHEN and CDR2 SYDVKM come from the germline V gene. The junction had 6 bases not matched to a gene; V was cut back by 4 bases and J by 4 bases. The CDR3 spans 15 residues.

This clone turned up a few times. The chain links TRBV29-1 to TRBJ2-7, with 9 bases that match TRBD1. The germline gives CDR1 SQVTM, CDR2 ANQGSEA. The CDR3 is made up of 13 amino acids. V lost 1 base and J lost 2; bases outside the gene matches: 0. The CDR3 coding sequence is TGCAGCGTTGAAGGGACAGGGGCCTACGAGCAGTACTTC. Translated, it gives CSVEGTGAYEQYF.